This T cell receptor beta chain stems from a study of radiation and T cells in renal cell carcinoma. Regarding the study as a whole: From baseline, blood top tumor clonotypes peaked at 2 weeks post-radiation.

Notes on this clone: Antigen unknown.

As for time point: blood 4 weeks post-SBRT, at nephrectomy. The treatment denotes: 15 Gy SBRT to primary tumor, nephrectomy 4 weeks later. Nephrectomy followed 15 Gy stereotactic body radiation by 4 weeks. After SBRT, blood was collected at 2 and 4 weeks, plus baseline. Method: immunoSEQ multiplex PCR; TCRdb's copy keeps in-frame clones and lacks some. The repertoire holds 150,000 or so clones, with about nine tenths as singletons. The CDR3 contains 15 residues. Germline V gene data show CDR1 as LGHNA and CDR2 as YNFKEQ. The J segment lost 7 bases and the V segment lost 4 bases, leaving 7 bases of the junction unmatched.

The receptor comes from a woman aged 50 to 65 with renal cell carcinoma. The gene calls are TRBV4-2 and TRBJ2-1; 10 bases match TRBD2. Specimen: blood, collected from a patient whose treatment included radiotherapy and nephrectomy. The CDR3 is CASSPTGLARNEQFF. The CDR3 nucleotides are TGTGCCAGCAGCCCCACGGGACTAGCGCGGAATGAGCAGTTCTTC.